The following is a T cell receptor (beta chain) sequence with its context. What it recognizes is unknown. This record comes from a study of T cell repertoires in cytomegalovirus infection. Study-wide context: The authors relied on CMV epitopes, both recently identified HLA-C-restricted and well-studied HLA-B-restricted. Public TCR beta signature analysis indicated the presence of both CMV infection and matching HLA type.

Notes on the study in general: Frequencies of public TCR beta families were cumulated, and this identified carriers of CMV plus the relevant HLA.

TCRdb itself ran the reads through MiXCR, one entry per CDR3 protein. This sample has some 560,000 distinct CDR3 sequences, with approximately 40% found just once. The germline V and J ends were trimmed by 6 bases and 3 bases, with 12 bases remaining between them. The germline gives CDR1 LGHNT, CDR2 FRNRAP. CDR3 size: 13 residues. The V and J genes are TRBV12-5 and TRBJ2-7; D gene unclear. This clonotype was obtained from a human donor in good health (CMV status not recorded). Some clones in this sample may be carry-over from other donors' samples. The specimen comprised cultured PBMCs, sampled from culture after CMV antigen stimulation. The CDR3 is CASGPPTDYEQYF. CDR3 sequence (DNA): TGTGCTAGTGGACCCCCCACGGACTACGAGCAGTACTTC.